A selection of T cell receptor beta chains follows, all from one sample in a study of CD8 T cells in ankylosing spondylitis. TCRdb re-derived calls from the 5' RACE reads in MiXCR, one entry per CDR3 protein. The repertoire holds approximately 540,000 distinct CDR3 sequences, with approximately 11% as singletons. Material for sequencing was blood, either unsorted or a sorted T cell fraction (not recorded which). The receptors originated from a male donor with ankylosing spondylitis. CDR3s include the opening cysteine and the closing phenylalanine or tryptophan. A D gene is named only where the DNA matches it firmly. Size values are once, few and many counts, or a class for expanded clones, and some rows have none.

V gene	J gene	D gene	clone size	CDR3 protein	CDR3 DNA
TRBV7-7	TRBJ2-2	-	-	CASSLLGGYTGELFF	TGTGCCAGCAGCCTATTAGGCGGATACACCGGGGAGCTGTTTTTT
TRBV13	TRBJ2-1	TRBD2	-	CASSGGGLAGHNEQFF	TGTGCCAGCAGCGGGGGGGGACTAGCGGGTCACAATGAGCAGTTCTTC
TRBV20-1	TRBJ1-5	-	-	CSASQGADNQPQHF	TGCAGTGCTAGCCAGGGCGCAGACAATCAGCCCCAGCATTTT
TRBV4-2	TRBJ2-4	-	few	CASSQETANIQYF	TGTGCCAGCAGCCAAGAGACTGCAAACATTCAGTACTTC
TRBV7-9	TRBJ1-2	-	-	CASSLVGQNYGYTF	TGTGCCAGCAGCTTAGTGGGCCAGAACTATGGCTACACCTTC
TRBV11-2	TRBJ2-5	TRBD1	many	CASSLEDQGAPWETQYF	TGTGCCAGCAGCTTAGAAGACCAGGGGGCGCCGTGGGAGACCCAGTACTTC
TRBV20-1	TRBJ2-3	-	-	CSASKRQSTDTQYF	TGCAGTGCTAGTAAGCGGCAGAGCACAGATACGCAGTATTTT
TRBV20-1	TRBJ2-1	TRBD2	few	CSARGTRWEQFF	TGCAGTGCTAGAGGGACTAGGTGGGAGCAGTTCTTC
TRBV30	TRBJ2-1	-	-	CAWSVNYESGQFF	TGTGCCTGGAGTGTTAACTATGAAAGCGGTCAGTTCTTC
TRBV5-1	TRBJ2-6	TRBD1	-	CASSPRTGDSSGANVLTF	TGCGCCAGCAGCCCCCGGACAGGAGACAGCTCTGGGGCCAACGTCCTGACTTTC